What follows is one T cell receptor (beta chain) and its context. The entry originates in a study of T cells in tuberculosis. Repertoires were generated with immunoSEQ multiplex PCR, while TCRdb's copy carries only in-frame clones and drops some. The profile shows some 30,000 clones, about 83% of them singletons. Documented time point: new active TB diagnosis, blood taken before or within 7 days of starting treatment. This material consisted of PBMCs, taken at tuberculosis diagnosis. This clonotype was sampled from an adult with tuberculosis.

DNA for the CDR3: TGTGCCAGCAGTTTGAAGGGGGCTAACTATGGCTACACCTTC. It yields the protein CASSLKGANYGYTF. The genes are TRBV27 and TRBJ1-2, with TRBD1 as a possible D gene (6 bases). Germline values: CDR1 MNHEY, CDR2 SMNVEV (reference sequence). CDR3 length: 14 residues. V shed 3 bases and J shed 0 bases, with 8 bases lying between them.